This TCR beta chain came from a study of early stage breast cancer tumors. Across the whole study: Most invasive tumors, about 75% of the 16, were ER+/PR+/HER2-.

This CDR3 region has 14 residues. V was shortened by 1 base and J by 4 bases, with 10 bases between the two germline ends. Per germline, CDR1 SGHTS and CDR2 YDEGEE. Blood replicates held 0.5 ug DNA, tumor or normal breast roughly 1.5 ug, two each. Only in-frame clones appear in the TCRdb table, and some are missing; sequencing was by immunoSEQ multiplex PCR. The sample includes around 5,400 clones, around 70% of them seen just once. Sequenced material: breast tumor tissue. The sequence was collected from a person aged 55 to 69 with breast cancer. V is TRBV5-8 and J is TRBJ2-3; D uncertain. In DNA form, the CDR3 reads TGTGCCAGCAGCTTGCTGTCAACCCCAGATACGCAGTATTTT. This translates into CASSLLSTPDTQYF.